The 31 T cell receptor beta chains reported below all come from one sample, sequenced in a study of control samples from healthy donors and cancer patients. Measured with immunoSEQ multiplex PCR; TCRdb has only the in-frame clones, and not every one. The sample holds roughly 150,000 clones; 80% to 90% are singletons and the top ten take less than 2%. Sequenced input: blood. These receptor sequences come from a man between 18 and 29 years old in good health.

The chain has TRBV30 and TRBJ2-5; 10 bases are shared with TRBD2. The germline CDR1 and CDR2 sequences are GTSNPN and SVGIG (reference sequence). This CDR3 has 13 residues. J gave up 2 bases and V 7 bases, and 4 bases lay outside the gene matches. CDR3 sequence (DNA): TGTGCCTACCAGACTAGCGGGCAAGAGACCCAGTACTTC. Translating it yields CAYQTSGQETQYF.

The chain uses TRBV7-2 and TRBJ2-7; D remains ambiguous. Trimming pared 1 base from V and 3 bases from J, leaving 10 bases between. Germline assignment: CDR1 SGHTA and CDR2 FQGNSA. This CDR3 spans 14 amino acids. CDR3 in amino acids: CASSLVGRFYEQYF. The CDR3 region has the DNA TGTGCCAGCAGCTTAGTGGGCAGGTTCTACGAGCAGTACTTC. Full variable domain (missing parts from reference TRBV7-2 and TRBJ2-7): GAGVSQSPSNKVTEKGKDVELRCDPISGHTALYWYRQSLGQGLEFLIYFQGNSAPDKSGLPSDRFSAERTGGSVSTLTIQRTQQEDSAVYLCASSLVGRFYEQYFGPGTRLTVT.

This clone was detected only a few times. V gene TRBV5-1 combines with J gene TRBJ2-7; D remains unclear. The CDR3 has 16 amino acids. Germline loops: CDR1 SGHRS, CDR2 YFSETQ. Trimming pared 0 bases from V and 5 bases from J, leaving 18 bases between. The CDR3 region has the DNA TGCGCCAGCAGCTTGGTAGTGTCAGCAAATAGGGACGAGCAGTACTTC. This gives the protein CASSLVVSANRDEQYF.

The J gene is TRBJ2-2, the V gene TRBV24-1; no definite D call. Germline-derived CDR1 and CDR2 are KGHDR and SFDVKD. Trimming took 9 bases from V and 7 from J, leaving 8 bases between them. This CDR3 spans 11 amino acids. The CDR3 DNA sequence: TGTGCCACCCTGTATGGCGGGGAGCTGTTTTTT. It is translated as CATLYGGELFF.

The chain carries TRBV4-3 and TRBJ2-1; 15 bases agree with TRBD2. Per the germline V gene, CDR1 is LGHNA and CDR2 is YSLEER. This CDR3 region has 21 residues. V was pared by 5 bases and J by 0 bases, with 14 bases of the junction left unmatched. CDR3 DNA: TGCGCCAGCAGCGGTACCGGGACTAGCGGGGGGCTATCGAGCTCCTACAATGAGCAGTTCTTC. It codes for CASSGTGTSGGLSSSYNEQFF.

J is TRBJ1-2 and V is TRBV3-1 (or the pseudogene TRBV3-2), with D unclear. Per germline, CDR1 LGHDT and CDR2 YNNKEL (reference sequence). The CDR3 is 13 residues long. V was shortened by 3 bases and J by 8 bases, with 13 bases between the two germline ends. Here the CDR3 reads CASSHPVQGGYTF. Written as DNA, the CDR3 is TGTGCCAGCAGCCATCCCGTCCAAGGGGGCTACACCTTC.

The rearrangement uses TRBV19 and TRBJ2-6; 7 bases fit TRBD2. Trimming removed 3 bases from V and 0 bases from J; junction bases left unmatched: 5. The CDR3 extends over 17 amino acids. From germline, CDR1 is LNHDA and CDR2 SQIVND (reference sequence). The DNA for the CDR3 is TGTGCCAGTAGTATGGGGGGGAGAGCCTCTGGGGCCAACGTCCTGACTTTC. This sequence encodes CASSMGGRASGANVLTF.

J is TRBJ1-2 and V is TRBV6-2 or TRBV6-3, with 8 bases matching TRBD1. Germline values: CDR1 MNHEY, CDR2 SVGEGT. There are 12 residues in the CDR3. V trimming: 2 bases; J trimming: 7 bases; junction bases outside the gene matches: 0. The DNA of the CDR3 is TGTGCCAGCAGTTACGGGACAGGTGGCTACACCTTC. Translated, it gives CASSYGTGGYTF.

The table lists this clone with a count of one. The V gene is TRBV5-1, the J gene TRBJ2-2; unclear D gene. V dropped 0 bases and J dropped 7 bases, with 10 bases sitting between them. Germline V CDR1 and CDR2: SGHRS, YFSETQ. The CDR3 spans 14 residues. The CDR3 DNA is TGCGCCAGCAGCTTGGCTGCAGTGGACGGGGAGCTGTTTTTT. Translated, it gives CASSLAAVDGELFF.

The table lists this clone with a few counts. The rearrangement links TRBV6-5 to TRBJ1-4; D is undetermined. The germline V and J ends were trimmed by 6 bases and 4 bases, with 12 bases remaining between them. CDR1 MNHEY and CDR2 SVGAGI come from the germline V gene. This CDR3 has 14 amino acids. CDR3 sequence reads: CASRKGRYNEKLFF. The CDR3 coding sequence is TGTGCCAGCAGAAAAGGCCGGTATAATGAAAAACTGTTTTTT.

This clone was counted once. The rearrangement joins TRBV6-2 or TRBV6-3 to TRBJ1-5; TRBD1 aligns across 10 bases. Germline assignment: CDR1 MNHEY and CDR2 SVGEGT. The V segment lost 4 bases and the J segment 1 base; nucleotides outside the gene matches: 4. CDR3 size: 16 residues. The CDR3: CASSSWGQGSNQPQHF. Written as DNA, the CDR3 is TGTGCCAGCAGTTCCTGGGGACAGGGGAGCAATCAGCCCCAGCATTTT.

The V call is TRBV7-2, the J call TRBJ1-5, with TRBD1 identical over 8 bases. This CDR3 region has 14 residues. The junction had 4 bases not matched to a gene; V was cut back by 3 bases and J by 6 bases. Germline values: CDR1 SGHTA, CDR2 FQGNSA. The CDR3 here is CASSFGQGGQPQHF. DNA of the CDR3: TGTGCCAGCAGCTTCGGACAGGGAGGTCAGCCCCAGCATTTT.

The V and J genes are TRBV3-1 (or the pseudogene TRBV3-2) and TRBJ2-2; D remains unclear. CDR3 length: 15 amino acids. The V end was cut by 7 bases, the J end by 0 bases, with 12 bases between. The germline gives CDR1 LGHDT, CDR2 YNNKEL (reference sequence). This CDR3 is CASKRDRTNTGELFF. CDR3 nucleotide sequence: TGTGCCAGCAAAAGAGACCGAACGAACACCGGGGAGCTGTTTTTT.

V usage is TRBV5-3 and J usage is TRBJ2-3; 11 nucleotides agree with TRBD2. TRBV5-3 is an ORF for which the function is uncertain. Trimming at V came to 3 bases and at J to 5 bases, leaving 5 bases not matched to a gene. The CDR3 consists of 15 residues. The CDR3 DNA sequence: TGTGCCAGAAGCTGTTCGGGACTAGCGGTAGATACGCAGTATTTT. Residues: CARSCSGLAVDTQYF.

A remark on this clone: Within the sample, other DNA sequences also encode this same CDR3. The chain combines TRBV5-5 with TRBJ2-7; D unresolved. V shed 3 bases and J shed 1 base, with 2 bases lying between them. This CDR3 is 11 amino acids long. CDR1 and CDR2 (germline): SGHKS, YYEKEE (reference sequence). The CDR3 sequence: CASSSSYEQYF. As DNA, the CDR3 is TGTGCCAGCAGCTCGTCCTACGAGCAGTACTTC. Full variable domain (missing parts from reference TRBV5-5 and TRBJ2-7): DAGVTQSPTHLIKTRGQQVTLRCSPISGHKSVSWYQQVLGQGPQFIFQYYEKEERGRGNFPDRFSARQFPNYSSELNVNALLLGDSALYLCASSSSYEQYFGPGTRLTVT.

This clone has only a few counts. The chain links TRBV6-6 to TRBJ2-2, with a tentative D call TRBD2 (7 bases). V was trimmed by 5 bases and J by 3 bases, leaving 16 bases between them. The length of the CDR3 is 16 residues. Per the germline V gene, CDR1 is MNHNY and CDR2 is SVGAGI (reference sequence). The CDR3 spells CASSGFGGADTGELFF. The CDR3 DNA follows: TGTGCCAGCAGTGGTTTTGGGGGGGCCGACACCGGGGAGCTGTTTTTT.

This chain's CDR3 is CASGDGNTQYF. The DNA of the CDR3 is TGTGCCAGCGGCGATGGGAATACGCAGTATTTT. The chain uses TRBV28 and TRBJ2-3; D remains ambiguous. From germline, CDR1 is MDHEN and CDR2 SYDVKM. V shed 8 bases and J shed 7 bases, with 10 bases lying between them. The CDR3 loop spans 11 amino acids.

The chain employs TRBV19 and TRBJ2-5; D is possibly TRBD1 (6 bases). Germline-derived CDR1 and CDR2 are LNHDA and SQIVND (reference sequence). The CDR3 length is 13 residues. V shed 6 bases and J shed 9 bases, with 17 bases lying between them. This CDR3 reads CASSGLTTGPQYF. The DNA for the CDR3 is TGTGCCAGTAGCGGGCTGACCACAGGGCCCCAGTACTTC.

This sequence joins TRBV4-3 and TRBJ1-2; D is perhaps TRBD1 (5 bases). Deletions cut 6 bases from V and 5 bases from J, with 19 bases between. This CDR3 has 15 amino acids. Germline V CDR1 and CDR2: LGHNA, YSLEER. The CDR3, as DNA: TGCGCCAGCAGACCTCCACGGGGGAAGGGGTATGGCTACACCTTC. Its translation is CASRPPRGKGYGYTF.

The chain employs TRBV15 and TRBJ1-4; no firm D call. The germline V gene has CDR1 LNHNV and CDR2 YYDKDF (reference sequence). V lost 5 bases, J lost 8 bases, and 18 bases lay in between. The length of the CDR3 is 15 residues. The CDR3 nucleotides are TGTGCCACCAGCGCATTGGGCGGCGGGCAAGAAAAACTGTTTTTT. Residues: CATSALGGGQEKLFF. The full variable domain, with the rest looked up from reference TRBV15 and TRBJ1-4, is DAMVIQNPRYQVTQFGKPVTLSCSQTLNHNVMYWYQQKSSQAPKLLFHYYDKDFNNEADTPDNFQSRRPNTSFCFLDIRSPGLGDTAMYLCATSALGGGQEKLFFGSGTQLSVL.

This clone was observed a single time. This rearrangement joins TRBV19 to TRBJ2-1; 7 nucleotides match TRBD1. The CDR3 runs 15 residues. V was clipped by 5 bases and J by 4 bases; unmatched bases: 8. Germline V CDR1 and CDR2: LNHDA, SQIVND (reference sequence). The CDR3 is CASSSGTEIYNEQFF. The CDR3 nucleotides read TGTGCCAGTAGTTCCGGGACAGAGATTTACAATGAGCAGTTCTTC.

The chain uses TRBV15 and TRBJ2-3; D call uncertain. Per the germline V gene, CDR1 is LNHNV and CDR2 is YYDKDF (reference sequence). V was shortened by 1 base and J by 6 bases, with 11 bases between the two germline ends. The CDR3 is made up of 14 amino acids. In DNA, the CDR3 is TGTGCCACCAGCAGAGGGTCTTACAGCGATACGCAGTATTTT. Its protein is CATSRGSYSDTQYF.

This rearrangement joins TRBV20-1 to TRBJ1-2; D is unresolved. Germline V lookup: CDR1 DFQATT, CDR2 SNEGSKA (reference sequence). The CDR3 has 10 residues. V lost 6 bases, J lost 8 bases, and 10 bases lay in between. DNA of the CDR3: TGCAGTGCCCCGGGTGAAGGCTACACCTTC. Protein: CSAPGEGYTF.

The chain employs TRBV28 and TRBJ1-1, with 7 bases that match TRBD1. J gave up 5 bases and V 5 bases, and 2 bases lay outside the gene matches. CDR1 is MDHEN, CDR2 SYDVKM, per germline. This CDR3 has 12 residues. The DNA of the CDR3 is TGTGCCAGCAGTGACAGGGTGACTGAAGCTTTCTTT. Amino acid sequence: CASSDRVTEAFF. Full variable domain (remainder filled in from reference TRBV28 and TRBJ1-1): DVKVTQSSRYLVKRTGEKVFLECVQDMDHENMFWYRQDPGLGLRLIYFSYDVKMKEKGDIPEGYSVSREKKERFSLILESASTNQTSMYLCASSDRVTEAFFGQGTRLTVV.

The chain uses TRBV7-8 and TRBJ1-2; no reliable D call. The V end was cut by 1 base, the J end by 3 bases, with 3 bases between. CDR1 is SGHVS, CDR2 FQNEAQ, per germline. The length of the CDR3 is 12 residues. The CDR3 DNA is TGTGCCAGCAGCTTAGGAGACTATGGCTACACCTTC. Translation gives CASSLGDYGYTF.

The chain has TRBV3-1 (or the pseudogene TRBV3-2) and TRBJ2-7; TRBD1 might be the D (6 bases). The CDR3 loop spans 12 amino acids. V shed 10 bases and J shed 6 bases, with 16 bases lying between them. Germline values: CDR1 LGHDT, CDR2 YNNKEL (reference sequence). The CDR3 DNA is TGTGCCAACAACAGGGTTTTAGGCGAGCAGTACTTC. This codes for CANNRVLGEQYF.

CDR3 sequence reads: CASSPDGSYEQYF. DNA for the CDR3: TGTGCCAGCAGCCCGGACGGCTCCTACGAGCAGTACTTC. The rearrangement joins TRBV7-9 to TRBJ2-7; no firm D call. V lost 5 bases to trimming and J lost 0 bases, with 8 bases between them. The CDR3 is made up of 13 amino acids. Germline V gene sequence: CDR1 SEHNR, CDR2 FQNEAQ (reference sequence).

The chain recombines TRBV5-1 with TRBJ1-2; no definite D call. CDR1 is SGHRS and CDR2 is YFSETQ in the germline V gene. The CDR3 is 15 amino acids. V was cut by 0 bases and J by 4 bases, with 13 bases left in between. The CDR3 region is CASSLAGEIAYGYTF. In DNA, the CDR3 is TGCGCCAGCAGCTTGGCCGGAGAGATAGCCTATGGCTACACCTTC.

The chain is built from TRBV6-1 and TRBJ1-5, with D perhaps TRBD1 (5 bases). Per germline, CDR1 MNHNS and CDR2 SASEGT. V was trimmed by 3 bases and J by 0 bases, leaving 12 bases between them. The CDR3 covers 16 residues. The CDR3 nucleotides read TGTGCCAGCAGTGAGTCCAGGGCCTATAGCAATCAGCCCCAGCATTTT. Residues: CASSESRAYSNQPQHF.

The chain carries TRBV11-2 and TRBJ2-7, with D unclear. The germline gives CDR1 SGHAT, CDR2 FQNNGV. The germline V and J ends were trimmed by 1 base and 1 base, with 8 bases remaining between them. This CDR3 region has 14 residues. CDR3 nucleotide sequence: TGTGCCAGCAGCTTAGGAGACGGATCCTACGAGCAGTACTTC. Encoded protein: CASSLGDGSYEQYF.

The J gene is TRBJ1-4, the V gene TRBV5-6; D remains ambiguous. V lost 3 bases and J 0 bases, leaving 12 bases between the germline ends. The germline V gene has CDR1 SGHDT and CDR2 YYEEEE. There are 16 residues in the CDR3. CDR3 protein: CASSSFRTATNEKLFF. For the CDR3, the DNA is TGTGCCAGCAGCTCATTTCGGACTGCAACTAATGAAAAACTGTTTTTT.